This T cell receptor (beta chain) was profiled in a study of T cells after yellow fever vaccination. Background on the study: SMART-Seq v4 Ultra Low Input prepared libraries from low-cell fractions. General study findings and limits: A small share of clonotypes appeared in both CD4 and CD8 compartments.

Remarks on this clonotype: Its cognate antigen is unknown.

This CDR3 region has 11 residues. Trimming shortened V by 3 bases and J by 6 bases, and 7 bases separated the two germline ends. Per germline, CDR1 DFQATT and CDR2 SNEGSKA (reference sequence). One entry per CDR3 protein, called by TCRdb with MiXCR from the 5' RACE reads. This table has hundreds of thousands of distinct CDR3 sequences, roughly 13% appearing once. The clonotype originates from a man aged 25 to 40 who received the YFV17D yellow fever vaccine. The chain uses TRBV20-1 and TRBJ2-3; no firm D call. The sequenced sample was PBMCs, obtained on the day of the yellow fever booster vaccination. The CDR3 spells CSASLSDTQYF. Here the CDR3 DNA reads TGCAGTGCTAGTTTATCCGATACGCAGTATTTT.